The 19 T cell receptor beta chains given below trace back to one sample, sequenced in a study of CD8 T cells in ankylosing spondylitis. TCRdb ran MiXCR on the 5' RACE reads and lists one entry per CDR3 protein. The repertoire has around 150,000 distinct CDR3 sequences, 5.5% to 7.5% of them found once; the top ten carry about an eighth. The source material was blood, either unsorted or a sorted T cell fraction (not recorded which). The receptors stem from a female donor with ankylosing spondylitis or in good health (not recorded which).

This clonotype was seen a few times. The chain couples TRBV28 to TRBJ1-1; D unclear. Germline CDR1 MDHEN, CDR2 SYDVKM. The V end lost 3 bases, the J end lost 8 bases, and 10 bases lay between the germline ends. CDR3 size: 12 residues. The CDR3: CASSFSEGEAFF. The CDR3 nucleotides read TGTGCCAGCAGTTTCTCCGAAGGGGAAGCTTTCTTT.

For this clonotype: One end of the junction is discordant with germline, which a read error may explain. This rearrangement joins TRBV11-2 to TRBJ2-1, with TRBD1 identical over 10 bases. This CDR3 comprises 15 residues. Germline CDR1 is SGHAT and CDR2 is FQNNGV. CDR3 protein: CASSLDRGQGNEQFF. DNA of the CDR3: TGTGCCAGCAGCCTAGACAGGGGGCAGGGAAATGAGCAGTTCTTC.

This clonotype was picked up many times. The CDR3 sequence: CASSDTGGANTEAFF. CDR3 coding DNA: TGCGCCAGCAGCGATACGGGGGGGGCGAACACTGAAGCTTTCTTT. The chain combines TRBV5-1 with TRBJ1-1; D might be TRBD1 (6 bases). From germline, CDR1 is SGHRS and CDR2 YFSETQ. The CDR3 contains 15 residues. Trimming left V 4 bases short and J 1 base short, with 14 bases between.

The sample holds many counts of this clonotype. V usage is TRBV12-3 or TRBV12-4 and J usage is TRBJ1-2, with D hard to call. The CDR3 extends over 12 amino acids. V gave up 4 bases and J gave up 3 bases, with 6 bases separating them. This CDR3 is CASSSDYYGYTF. CDR3 DNA sequence: TGTGCCAGCAGTTCAGATTACTATGGCTACACCTTC.

This clonotype was counted at least ten times. The J gene is TRBJ1-1, the V gene TRBV20-1; tentative D call: TRBD1 (5 bases). Per the germline V gene, CDR1 is DFQATT and CDR2 is SNEGSKA (reference sequence). Trimming took 5 bases from V and 4 from J, leaving 17 bases between them. CDR3 length: 14 amino acids. CDR3 sequence reads: CSASKGRAGTEAFF. DNA of the CDR3: TGCAGTGCTTCTAAAGGCAGGGCGGGCACTGAAGCTTTCTTT.

The gene calls are TRBV3-1 and TRBJ2-1; D uncertain. The CDR3 is made up of 12 amino acids. CDR1 LGHDT and CDR2 YNNKEL come from the germline V gene (reference sequence). Trimming removed 1 base from V and 5 bases from J, with 3 bases in between. This CDR3 reads CASSQVDNEQFF. CDR3 in DNA: TGTGCCAGCAGCCAAGTAGACAATGAGCAGTTCTTC.

This chain joins TRBV6-5 and TRBJ1-2, with TRBD1 matching over 8 bases. This CDR3 has 17 residues. CDR1 is MNHEY and CDR2 is SVGAGI in the germline V gene. The trim removed 2 bases at V and 4 bases at J, leaving 12 bases unmatched. CDR3 region: CASSYGGQGALGYGYTF. CDR3 nucleotides: TGTGCCAGCAGTTACGGAGGGCAGGGGGCGCTTGGCTATGGCTACACCTTC.

This clonotype appeared once. At one of its ends the junction is not consistent with the germline gene, which may arise from a read error. The chain's CDR3 is CASTQQVTWAPNTEAFF. In DNA form, the CDR3 reads TGTGCCAGCACCCAACAGGTAACGTGGGCACCGAACACTGAAGCTTTCTTT. This chain links TRBV3-1 with TRBJ1-1, with D perhaps TRBD1 (5 bases). CDR3 length equals 17 residues. Germline values: CDR1 LGHDT, CDR2 YNNKEL (reference sequence).

The sample holds many counts of this clonotype. The chain recombines TRBV12-3 or TRBV12-4 with TRBJ2-5; D might be TRBD1 (6 bases). This CDR3 comprises 14 residues. Trimming removed 4 bases at V and 4 bases at J, with 13 bases between. The CDR3 reads CASSSYRAGETQYF. The CDR3 DNA follows: TGTGCCAGCAGTTCCTACAGGGCCGGAGAGACCCAGTACTTC.

This clonotype appeared many times. The CDR3, as DNA: TGCAGTGCTGGGGTGGGGACCACGGGGGAAGCTTTCTTT. Translated: CSAGVGTTGEAFF. This chain joins TRBV20-1 and TRBJ1-1; TRBD1 might be the D (5 bases). The CDR3 runs 13 residues. Trimming pared 5 bases from V and 8 bases from J, leaving 18 bases between. Germline CDR1 DFQATT, CDR2 SNEGSKA (reference sequence).

This clonotype was observed many times. The genes are TRBV27 and TRBJ1-1; D ambiguous. V was trimmed by 3 bases and J by 3 bases, leaving 11 bases between them. Germline CDR1 reads MNHEY; CDR2 reads SMNVEV (reference sequence). The CDR3 runs 14 residues. CDR3 protein: CASSFSAGDTEAFF. In nucleotides, the CDR3 is TGTGCCAGCAGTTTCTCCGCCGGGGACACTGAAGCTTTCTTT.

The V call is TRBV4-2, the J call TRBJ2-2; unclear D gene. The length of the CDR3 is 14 residues. CDR1 LGHNA and CDR2 YNFKEQ come from the germline V gene. Trimming stripped 4 bases from V and 6 bases from J, with 12 bases between. DNA of the CDR3: TGTGCCAGCAGCCCCGGGCTCCTCTCCGGGGAGCTGTTTTTT. Its protein is CASSPGLLSGELFF.

Notes on this clonotype: One end of the junction varies from germline; a read error may be responsible. The CDR3 coding sequence is TGTGCCAACAGCGTAGGTGTAGGGTGGAATGAAAAACTGTTTTTT. This encodes CANSVGVGWNEKLFF. The rearrangement joins TRBV9 to TRBJ1-4; no firm D call. Germline-derived CDR1 and CDR2 are SGDLS and YYNGEE. The CDR3 has 15 amino acids.

The rearrangement links TRBV3-1 to TRBJ2-1; 11 bases match TRBD2. This CDR3 has 18 residues. Looked up from germline, CDR1 is LGHDT and CDR2 is YNNKEL (reference sequence). J was trimmed by 7 bases and V by 10 bases; bases with no gene match: 21. This CDR3 is CATCQIGLAGGKENEQFF. DNA for the CDR3: TGTGCCACCTGCCAGATCGGCCTAGCGGGGGGTAAGGAAAATGAGCAGTTCTTC.

This clonotype occurred many times. The J gene is TRBJ2-2, the V gene TRBV6-4; D gene unclear. Trimming removed 10 bases from V and 0 bases from J, with 12 bases in between. This CDR3 contains 14 residues. Germline V CDR1 and CDR2: MRHNA, SNTAGT. The CDR3 bases are TGTGCCACGAAGCTAAGGTCGAACACCGGGGAGCTGTTTTTT. It yields the protein CATKLRSNTGELFF.

The sample holds many counts of this clonotype. This rearrangement joins TRBV7-2 to TRBJ1-3; 7 nucleotides align to TRBD1. This CDR3 is 16 amino acids long. Germline CDR1 and CDR2: SGHTA and FQGNSA. With 5 bases clipped from V and 4 bases from J, the junction kept 11 bases outside the gene matches. CDR3 bases: TGTGCCAGCAGCGAGGAAGGGGGCATCGGAGGAAACACCATATATTTT. This codes for CASSEEGGIGGNTIYF.

This clonotype came up many times. The chain has TRBV27 and TRBJ1-1, with D uncertain. Trimming removed 0 bases from V and 0 bases from J, with 8 bases in between. CDR3 length: 15 amino acids. CDR1 and CDR2 from the germline V gene are MNHEY and SMNVEV (reference sequence). The CDR3 is CASSLSIPLNTEAFF. The CDR3, as DNA: TGTGCCAGCAGTTTATCGATACCCCTGAACACTGAAGCTTTCTTT.

This clonotype was found many times. This chain uses TRBV20-1 with TRBJ2-1; 12 nucleotides align to TRBD2. This CDR3 is 15 amino acids long. Germline V CDR1 and CDR2: DFQATT, SNEGSKA (reference sequence). J gave up 8 bases and V 5 bases, and 10 bases lay outside the gene matches. The CDR3 is CSAGGLAGPGDEQFF. CDR3 in DNA: TGCAGTGCTGGGGGACTAGCGGGCCCGGGGGATGAGCAGTTCTTC.

In its sample, this clonotype ranks as medium-sized. The chain couples TRBV25-1 to TRBJ1-1; TRBD1 might be the D (6 bases). CDR3 length equals 12 residues. The germline V gene has CDR1 MGHDK and CDR2 SYGVNS. Trimming left V 5 bases short and J 3 bases short, with 7 bases between. The CDR3 nucleotides are TGTGCCAGCAGTCACAGGGACACTGAAGCTTTCTTT. As protein: CASSHRDTEAFF.